A selection of T cell receptor beta chains follows, all from one sample in a study of beta chain features in type 1 diabetes. This table comes from immunoSEQ multiplex PCR, and its TCRdb copy is limited to in-frame clones, with some not included. The data show some 350,000 clones, approximately 13% seen once. The material sequenced was naive CD4+ T cells from blood. The receptor set was obtained from a woman aged 18-35 years with type 1 diabetes. Each CDR3 is given with its conserved first and last residue. D genes are given only for firm matches. Some rows mark clone size as missing; the rest say once, few, many or name a class of expanded clone.

size: NA
V: TRBV7-9
D: TRBD1
CDR3: CASSSGGKRETQYF

size: few
V: TRBV5-4
D: TRBD2
CDR3: CASSRTSGRADEQFF

size: few
V: TRBV15
D: NA
CDR3: CATSSLAAAQYF

size: NA
V: TRBV29-1
D: NA
CDR3: CSAATGFDTEAFF

size: NA
V: TRBV7-2
D: NA
CDR3: CASSYGRSTDTQYF

size: few
V: TRBV11-2
D: NA
CDR3: CASSLSEGVYEQYF

size: NA
V: TRBV5-1
D: NA
CDR3: CASSPTKGGSGYYEQYF

size: NA
V: TRBV30
D: NA
CDR3: CAWSVSQGLSNQPQHF

size: few
V: TRBV4-3
D: NA
CDR3: CASSQESQGSANTGELFF

size: NA
V: TRBV5-1
D: NA
CDR3: CASSLAEIARPYTDTQYF

size: few
V: TRBV11-2
D: NA
CDR3: CASSLGSADTQYF

size: NA
V: TRBV29-1
D: NA
CDR3: CSVEPRLSSYNEQFF

size: few
V: TRBV27
D: NA
CDR3: CASRGAFQETQYF

size: NA
V: TRBV20-1
D: NA
CDR3: CSASGHNEQFF

size: NA
V: TRBV19
D: TRBD2
CDR3: CASSPPGLGFETQYF

size: NA
V: TRBV28
D: TRBD2
CDR3: CASSFGAGGSSIFLYNEQFF

size: few
V: TRBV28
D: TRBD1
CDR3: CASINRGSYNEQFF

size: few
V: TRBV19
D: TRBD1
CDR3: CASHYRGYGELFF

size: few
V: TRBV7-6
D: TRBD2
CDR3: CASSLQASGSRDTQYF

size: few
V: TRBV5-1
D: NA
CDR3: CASSRELLRGPIASGANVLTF

size: few
V: TRBV4-3
D: NA
CDR3: CASSQVAGANEQFF

size: few
V: TRBV28
D: TRBD2
CDR3: CASSLAGVSYNEQFF

size: NA
V: TRBV6-6
D: NA
CDR3: CASQSPLLNQPQHF

size: NA
V: TRBV6-5
D: TRBD2
CDR3: CASSRLAGMEQFF

size: NA
V: TRBV5-1
D: NA
CDR3: CASSLIGAGTEAFF

size: few
V: TRBV18
D: TRBD1
CDR3: CASSPSVQGESYTF

size: NA
V: TRBV18
D: NA
CDR3: CASSLERVVADTQYF

size: NA
V: TRBV18
D: NA
CDR3: CASSPFTGSTDTQYF

size: few
V: TRBV7-2
D: TRBD2
CDR3: CASSSLAGGFVGTDTQYF

size: NA
V: TRBV27
D: NA
CDR3: CASSLTAKETQYF

size: NA
V: TRBV7-2
D: TRBD2
CDR3: CASSPLRRTSGDNEQFF

size: few
V: TRBV11-2
D: TRBD1
CDR3: CASSSGQGWPEAFF

size: NA
V: TRBV5-4
D: TRBD1
CDR3: CASSPPGQLYTEAFF

size: few
V: TRBV30
D: NA
CDR3: CAWKGDTYEQYF

size: NA
V: TRBV25-1
D: TRBD1
CDR3: CASSGQGYTDTQYF

size: few
V: TRBV7-2
D: NA
CDR3: CASSLSHPPIQETQYF

size: NA
V: TRBV18
D: TRBD1
CDR3: CASSPNRGPHQPQHF

size: few
V: TRBV7-2
D: TRBD2
CDR3: CASSKTSSETQYF

size: few
V: TRBV12-5
D: NA
CDR3: CASGVATETQYF

size: NA
V: TRBV10-3
D: NA
CDR3: CAISEGAIYQETQYF

size: few
V: TRBV28
D: NA
CDR3: CASRSPREKVYNEQFF

size: NA
V: TRBV7-6
D: NA
CDR3: CASSGQNYGYTF

size: NA
V: TRBV19
D: NA
CDR3: CATRRDLVGQPQHF

size: NA
V: TRBV15
D: NA
CDR3: CATSRDRSSPNEQFF

size: NA
V: TRBV2
D: NA
CDR3: CASSEERYTGELFF

size: few
V: TRBV19
D: TRBD1
CDR3: CASSPGTGFGNTIYF

size: NA
V: TRBV11-2
D: NA
CDR3: CASSLQGTPTDIQYF

size: NA
V: TRBV6-5
D: NA
CDR3: CASTSNTEAFF

size: NA
V: TRBV2
D: TRBD1
CDR3: CASSEHRGRPTQYF

size: NA
V: TRBV5-1
D: NA
CDR3: CASRSPTRAIGELFF

size: NA
V: TRBV10-3
D: TRBD2
CDR3: CAISGTSGPYNEQFF

size: NA
V: TRBV7-9
D: TRBD2
CDR3: CASSPLAGLNEQFF

size: NA
V: TRBV11-3
D: NA
CDR3: CASSFTGANVLTF

size: few
V: TRBV28
D: NA
CDR3: CASVRENTEAFF

size: NA
V: TRBV30
D: TRBD1
CDR3: CAWSRTGGETDTQYF

size: NA
V: TRBV20-1
D: NA
CDR3: CSARHYEQYF